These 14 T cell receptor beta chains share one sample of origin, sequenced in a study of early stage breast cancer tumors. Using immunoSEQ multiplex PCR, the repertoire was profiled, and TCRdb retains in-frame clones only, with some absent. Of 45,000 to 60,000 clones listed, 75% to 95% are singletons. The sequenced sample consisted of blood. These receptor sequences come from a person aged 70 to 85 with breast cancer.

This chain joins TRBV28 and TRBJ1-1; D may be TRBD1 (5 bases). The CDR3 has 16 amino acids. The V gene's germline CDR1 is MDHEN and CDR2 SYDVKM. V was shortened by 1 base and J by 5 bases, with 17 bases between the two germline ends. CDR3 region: CASSLSVRREGTEAFF. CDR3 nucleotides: TGTGCCAGCAGTTTATCGGTCCGCAGGGAGGGGACTGAAGCTTTCTTT.

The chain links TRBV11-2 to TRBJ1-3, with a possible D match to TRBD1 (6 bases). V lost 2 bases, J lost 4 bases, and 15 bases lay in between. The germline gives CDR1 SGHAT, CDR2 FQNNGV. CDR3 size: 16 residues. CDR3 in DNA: TGTGCCAGCAGCTTACAGTTGGGGGGGCTAGGAAACACCATATATTTT. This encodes CASSLQLGGLGNTIYF. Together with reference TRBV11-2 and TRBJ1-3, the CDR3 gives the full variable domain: EAGVAQSPRYKIIEKRQSVAFWCNPISGHATLYWYQQILGQGPKLLIQFQNNGVVDDSQLPKDRFSAERLKGVDSTLKIQPAKLEDSAVYLCASSLQLGGLGNTIYFGEGSWLTVV.

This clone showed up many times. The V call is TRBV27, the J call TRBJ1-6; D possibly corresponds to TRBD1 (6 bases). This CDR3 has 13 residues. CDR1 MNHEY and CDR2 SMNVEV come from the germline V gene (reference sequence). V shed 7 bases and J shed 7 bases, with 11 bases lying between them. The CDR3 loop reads CASKGTGNSPLHF. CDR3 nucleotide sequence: TGTGCCAGCAAGGGAACAGGGAATTCACCCCTCCACTTT.

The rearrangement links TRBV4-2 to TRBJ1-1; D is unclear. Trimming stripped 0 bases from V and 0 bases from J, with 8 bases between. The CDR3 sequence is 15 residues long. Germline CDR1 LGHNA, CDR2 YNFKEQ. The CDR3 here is CASSQDTFMNTEAFF. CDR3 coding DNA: TGTGCCAGCAGCCAAGACACATTCATGAACACTGAAGCTTTCTTT.

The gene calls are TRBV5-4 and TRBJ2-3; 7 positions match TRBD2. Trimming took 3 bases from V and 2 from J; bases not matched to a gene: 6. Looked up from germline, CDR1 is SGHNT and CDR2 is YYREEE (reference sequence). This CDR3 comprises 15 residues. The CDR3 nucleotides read TGTGCCAGCAGCTCCGCGGGGGAACTCACAGATACGCAGTATTTT. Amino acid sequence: CASSSAGELTDTQYF.

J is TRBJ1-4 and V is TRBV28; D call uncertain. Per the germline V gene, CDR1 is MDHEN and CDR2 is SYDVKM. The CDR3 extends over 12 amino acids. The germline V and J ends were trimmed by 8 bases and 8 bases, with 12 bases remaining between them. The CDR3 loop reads CASRGIDEKLFF. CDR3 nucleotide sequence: TGTGCCAGCCGGGGTATCGACGAAAAACTGTTTTTT.

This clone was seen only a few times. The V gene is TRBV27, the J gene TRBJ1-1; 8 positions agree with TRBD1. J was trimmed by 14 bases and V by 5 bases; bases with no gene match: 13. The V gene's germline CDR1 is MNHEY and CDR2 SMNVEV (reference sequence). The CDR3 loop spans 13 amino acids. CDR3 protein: CASSRGQGSLDFF. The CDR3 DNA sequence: TGTGCCAGCAGTCGTGGACAGGGCTCCCTTGACTTCTTT.

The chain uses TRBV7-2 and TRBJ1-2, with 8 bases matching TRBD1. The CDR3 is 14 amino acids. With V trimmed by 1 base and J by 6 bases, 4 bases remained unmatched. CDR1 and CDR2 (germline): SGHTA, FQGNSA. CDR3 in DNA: TGTGCCAGCAGCTTAGGTCCAGGGGGCGATGGCTACACCTTC. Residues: CASSLGPGGDGYTF.

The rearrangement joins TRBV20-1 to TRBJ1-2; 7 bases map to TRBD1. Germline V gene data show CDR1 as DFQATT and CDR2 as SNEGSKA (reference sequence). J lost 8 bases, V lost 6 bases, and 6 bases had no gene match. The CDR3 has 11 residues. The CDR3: CSATTGNGYTF. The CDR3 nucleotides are TGCAGTGCCACGACAGGGAACGGCTACACCTTC.

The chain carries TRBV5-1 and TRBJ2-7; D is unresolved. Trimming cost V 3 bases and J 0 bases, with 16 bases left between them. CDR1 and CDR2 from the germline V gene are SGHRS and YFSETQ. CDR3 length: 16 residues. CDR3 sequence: CASSSTGGESSYEQYF. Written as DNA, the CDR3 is TGCGCCAGCAGCTCGACCGGCGGAGAAAGCTCCTACGAGCAGTACTTC.

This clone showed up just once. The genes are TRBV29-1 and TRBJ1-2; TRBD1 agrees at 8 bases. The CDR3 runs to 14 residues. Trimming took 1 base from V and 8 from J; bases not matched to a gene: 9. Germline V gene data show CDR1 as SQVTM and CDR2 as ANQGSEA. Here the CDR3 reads CSVEGVTGAGGYTF. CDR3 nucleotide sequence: TGCAGCGTTGAAGGCGTGACAGGGGCGGGAGGCTACACCTTC.

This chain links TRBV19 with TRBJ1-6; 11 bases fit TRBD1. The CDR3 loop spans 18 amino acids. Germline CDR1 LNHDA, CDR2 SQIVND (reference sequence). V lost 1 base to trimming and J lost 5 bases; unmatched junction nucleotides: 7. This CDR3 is CASSIGIGQGAHNSPLHF. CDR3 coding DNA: TGTGCCAGTAGTATAGGTATTGGACAGGGGGCGCATAATTCACCCCTCCACTTT.

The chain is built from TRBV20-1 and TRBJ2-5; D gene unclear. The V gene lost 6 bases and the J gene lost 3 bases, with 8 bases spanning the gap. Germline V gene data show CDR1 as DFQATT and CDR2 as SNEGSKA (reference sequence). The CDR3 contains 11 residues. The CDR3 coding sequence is TGCAGTGCCGAAGGAGAAGAGACCCAGTACTTC. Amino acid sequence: CSAEGEETQYF.

CDR3 nucleotides: TGTGCCAGCAGCTACCACAGGGGGACCAACTATGGCTACACCTTC. Translated, it gives CASSYHRGTNYGYTF. The chain is built from TRBV7-8 and TRBJ1-2; the match to TRBD1 covers 8 bases. J lost 2 bases, V lost 4 bases, and 6 bases had no gene match. The CDR3 loop spans 15 amino acids. The germline gives CDR1 SGHVS, CDR2 FQNEAQ.